The clone carrying this T cell receptor (beta chain) was picked up many times. The antigen remains undetermined. The sample comes from a study of T-cell reconstitution after alpha-beta-depleted transplantation in children. Regarding the study as a whole: Newly produced T cells mostly provided counts and TCRbeta diversity after one year, as hyperexpanded clones declined.

V lost 6 bases to trimming and J lost 3 bases, with 8 bases between them. Germline CDR1 is MDHEN and CDR2 is SYDVKM. The CDR3 length is 12 residues. The library targeted TCRbeta and was prepared with unique molecular identifiers. MiXCR, run by TCRdb on the PCR reads, gives a single entry per CDR3 protein. The table records fewer than 750,000 distinct CDR3 sequences, approximately 22% of them present only once. This TCR derives from a boy younger than two who had a stem cell transplant for acute myeloid leukemia, so the T cells may come from the graft donor. Specimen: PBMCs, mostly from graft donor cells, collected 360 days after TCRalphabeta/CD19-depleted stem cell transplant. The chain combines TRBV28 with TRBJ1-1; no firm D call. The DNA of the CDR3 is TGTGCCAGCAGGTTGTTGGACACTGAAGCTTTCTTT. Protein product: CASRLLDTEAFF. The variable domain in full, completed from reference TRBV28 and TRBJ1-1, reads DVKVTQSSRYLVKRTGEKVFLECVQDMDHENMFWYRQDPGLGLRLIYFSYDVKMKEKGDIPEGYSVSREKKERFSLILESASTNQTSMYLCASRLLDTEAFFGQGTRLTVV.